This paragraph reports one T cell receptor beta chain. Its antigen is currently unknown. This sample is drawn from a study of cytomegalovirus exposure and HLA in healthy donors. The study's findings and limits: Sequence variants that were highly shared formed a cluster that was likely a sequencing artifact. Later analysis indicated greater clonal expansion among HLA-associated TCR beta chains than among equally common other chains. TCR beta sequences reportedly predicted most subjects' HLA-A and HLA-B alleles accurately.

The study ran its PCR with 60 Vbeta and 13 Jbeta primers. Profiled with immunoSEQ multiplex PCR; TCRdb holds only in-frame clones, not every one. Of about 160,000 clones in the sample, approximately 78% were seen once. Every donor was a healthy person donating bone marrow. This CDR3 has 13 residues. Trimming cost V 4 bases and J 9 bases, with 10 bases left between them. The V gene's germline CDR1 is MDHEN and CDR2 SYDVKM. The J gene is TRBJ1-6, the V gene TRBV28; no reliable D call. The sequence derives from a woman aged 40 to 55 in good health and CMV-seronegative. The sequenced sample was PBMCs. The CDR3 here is CASSSRGASPLHF. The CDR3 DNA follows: TGTGCCAGCAGTTCGCGGGGTGCTTCACCCCTCCACTTT.